This T cell receptor beta chain appears in the sequencing data of a study of T cells in Graves' hyperthyroidism and ophthalmopathy. Overall study findings and caveats: The model forecast ophthalmopathy, anticipating it by a median approximately 6.1 months before onset. Patients with ophthalmopathy were separated from those with stable hyperthyroidism by a 13 V-J model.

To note about this clonotype: The antigen remains undetermined.

CDR1 and CDR2 (germline): LNHDA, SQIVND (reference sequence). V lost 5 bases, J lost 5 bases, and 15 bases lay in between. There are 14 residues in the CDR3. There were TCR beta CDR3 regions amplified from RNA transcripts. Using the HTBI primer set, a first-round RT-PCR was run on the TCR CDR3. TCRdb redid the calling of the multiplex PCR reads with MiXCR, one entry per CDR3 protein. The table lists under 300,000 distinct CDR3 sequences, 20% to 25% of them singletons. Researchers barred patients who had uncontrolled infection, other autoimmune disease, pregnancy or lactation. This sequence was found in a man aged 25 to 40 with Graves' ophthalmopathy. Sequenced sample: blood. This rearrangement joins TRBV19 to TRBJ2-5, with D perhaps TRBD2 (5 bases). CDR3 loop: CASSRPAGGETQYF. For the CDR3, the DNA is TGTGCCAGTAGTCGCCCCGCGGGCGGTGAGACCCAGTACTTC.